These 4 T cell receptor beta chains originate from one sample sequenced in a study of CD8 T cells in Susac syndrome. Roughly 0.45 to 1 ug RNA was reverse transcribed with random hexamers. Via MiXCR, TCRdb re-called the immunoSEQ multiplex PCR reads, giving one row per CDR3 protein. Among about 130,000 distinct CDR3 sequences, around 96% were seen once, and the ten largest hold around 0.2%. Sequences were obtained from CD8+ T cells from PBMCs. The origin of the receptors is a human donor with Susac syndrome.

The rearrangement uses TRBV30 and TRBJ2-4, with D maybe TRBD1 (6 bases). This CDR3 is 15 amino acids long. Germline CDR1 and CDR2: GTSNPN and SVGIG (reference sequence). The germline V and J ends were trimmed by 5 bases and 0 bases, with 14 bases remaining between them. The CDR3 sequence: CAWDAGDLAKNIQYF. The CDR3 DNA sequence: TGTGCCTGGGACGCAGGGGACCTAGCCAAAAACATTCAGTACTTC.

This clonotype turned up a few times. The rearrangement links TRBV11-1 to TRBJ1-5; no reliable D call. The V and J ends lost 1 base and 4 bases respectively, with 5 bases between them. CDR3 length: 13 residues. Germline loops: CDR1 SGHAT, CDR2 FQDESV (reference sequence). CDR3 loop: CASSLDRNQPQHF. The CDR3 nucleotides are TGTGCCAGCAGCTTAGACAGAAATCAGCCCCAGCATTTT.

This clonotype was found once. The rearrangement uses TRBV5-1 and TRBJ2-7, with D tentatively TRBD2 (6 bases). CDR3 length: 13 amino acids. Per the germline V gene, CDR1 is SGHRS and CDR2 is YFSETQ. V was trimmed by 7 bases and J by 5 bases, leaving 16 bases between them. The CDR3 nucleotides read TGCGCCAGCCGCGGGGACGCCTCGGACGAGCAGTACTTC. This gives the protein CASRGDASDEQYF.

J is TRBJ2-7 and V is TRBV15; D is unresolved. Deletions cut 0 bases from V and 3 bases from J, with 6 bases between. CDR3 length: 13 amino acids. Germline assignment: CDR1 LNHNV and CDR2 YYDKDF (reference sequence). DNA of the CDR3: TGTGCCACCAGCAGAGAGGCAGGCTACGAGCAGTACTTC. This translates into CATSREAGYEQYF.